This record looks at one T cell receptor beta chain sequence and its context. The target antigen is unknown. The data were produced by immunoSEQ multiplex PCR, yet TCRdb's version contains in-frame clones alone and is incomplete. The sample comprises hundreds of thousands of clones, roughly 95% of which are singletons, and approximately 0.06% rests with the top ten. The source of the sample is a study of shared clonotypes between healthy human individuals. Study-wide points: Despite large depth, sorted-subset datasets appeared incompletely sequenced.

Division of CD4+ cells produced a CD45RA+ naive subset and a CD45RA-negative memory subset. This CDR3 region has 14 residues. Trimming at V came to 3 bases and at J to 2 bases, leaving 4 bases not matched to a gene. CDR1 and CDR2 (germline): SGHAT, FQNNGV. Sequencing was carried out using naive CD4+ T cells sorted from blood. Subset specified: CD45RA+ positively selected. The chain uses TRBV11-2 and TRBJ2-7, with TRBD2 identical over 7 bases. The sequence derives from a woman aged 30 to 39 in good health. DNA for the CDR3: TGTGCCAGCAGCTTCGCTAGCGGCCCCTACGAGCAGTACTTC. Amino acids: CASSFASGPYEQYF.